Listed here are 19 T cell receptor beta chains from one sample, sequenced in a study of Graves' ophthalmopathy and Graves' hyperthyroidism. The authors amplified TCR beta CDR3 regions, and they did so from RNA transcripts for repertoire sequencing. RT-PCR with HTBI primers came first, then second-round multiplex PCR. TCRdb re-called the multiplex PCR reads through MiXCR, storing one row per CDR3 protein. The repertoire holds a few hundred thousand distinct CDR3 sequences, 35% to 45% seen once, with around 4% in the top ten. Sample: peripheral blood or thyroid tissue (not recorded which). These receptors came from an adult man with Graves' hyperthyroidism.

This clonotype has just a few counts. V and J are TRBV3-1 and TRBJ2-7; D might be TRBD1 (6 bases). This CDR3 has 17 amino acids. Trimming removed 3 bases from V and 5 bases from J, with 23 bases in between. Germline-derived CDR1 and CDR2 are LGHDT and YNNKEL (reference sequence). The chain's CDR3 is CASSQTPGGRVGDEQYF. The CDR3 DNA reads TGTGCCAGCAGCCAGACACCTGGGGGCAGGGTTGGCGACGAGCAGTACTTC.

This chain joins TRBV24-1 and TRBJ2-7; no firm D call. Looked up from germline, CDR1 is KGHDR and CDR2 is SFDVKD. The CDR3 loop spans 12 amino acids. The V and J ends lost 2 bases and 7 bases respectively, with 8 bases between them. CDR3 nucleotide sequence: TGTGCCACCAGTGATTCTGATCATGAGCAGTACTTC. Protein sequence: CATSDSDHEQYF.

Concerning this clonotype: A read error may be the cause here, since a much bigger clone is one base away. The genes are TRBV24-1 and TRBJ1-2; D gene unclear. Trimming stripped 7 bases from V and 6 bases from J, with 14 bases between. Germline V lookup: CDR1 KGHDR, CDR2 SFDVKD. The CDR3 has 13 residues. The DNA of the CDR3 is TGTGCCACCAGCGCGGGGAGGCATAATGGCTACACCTTC. It encodes CATSAGRHNGYTF.

This chain joins TRBV7-9 and TRBJ1-3, with unresolved D. Germline V gives CDR1 SEHNR, CDR2 FQNEAQ (reference sequence). The CDR3 spans 13 residues. Between the trimmed V and J ends, which lost 8 bases and 1 base, there was a span of 9 bases. CDR3 DNA: TGTGCCAGCTGGAGGGTATCTGGAAACACCATATATTTT. Its translation: CASWRVSGNTIYF.

This clonotype was recorded a few times. This chain links TRBV12-5 with TRBJ1-4; 7 bases are shared with TRBD1. The length of the CDR3 is 16 residues. The V gene end was trimmed by 2 bases and the J gene end by 6 bases; junction bases not matched to a gene: 9. From germline, CDR1 is LGHNT and CDR2 FRNRAP. The chain's CDR3 is CASGLTPGQQYEKLFF. Here the CDR3 DNA reads TGTGCTAGTGGTTTGACACCGGGACAGCAATATGAAAAACTGTTTTTT.

This clonotype was counted at least ten times. This chain uses TRBV2 with TRBJ1-5; the D is unclear. Deletions cut 7 bases from V and 0 bases from J, with 13 bases between. The CDR3 loop spans 15 amino acids. Looked up from germline, CDR1 is SNHLY and CDR2 is FYNNEI. The chain's CDR3 is CASTLGQYSNQPQHF. DNA of the CDR3: TGTGCCAGCACCCTCGGGCAGTATAGCAATCAGCCCCAGCATTTT. The full variable domain, rest sourced from reference TRBV2 and TRBJ1-5, is EPEVTQTPSHQVTQMGQEVILRCVPISNHLYFYWYRQILGQKVEFLVSFYNNEISEKSEIFDDQFSVERPDGSNFTLKIRSTKLEDSAMYFCASTLGQYSNQPQHFGDGTRLSIL.

At least ten counts were recorded for this clonotype. The chain recombines TRBV6-4 with TRBJ1-5; D is ambiguous. Germline V gives CDR1 MRHNA, CDR2 SNTAGT. V was trimmed by 4 bases and J by 5 bases, leaving 12 bases between them. The CDR3 is 14 residues long. The CDR3 nucleotides read TGTGCCAGCAGTGGCAGACACGGGGATCAGCCCCAGCATTTT. Translated, it gives CASSGRHGDQPQHF.

A note on this clonotype: One end of the junction varies from germline; a read error may be responsible. CDR3 amino acids: CATSDAGQTYNEQFF. The CDR3, as DNA: TGTGCCACCAGTGATGCGGGACAGACATACAATGAGCAGTTCTTC. This rearrangement joins TRBV12-3 or TRBV12-4 to TRBJ2-1; the D gene is possibly TRBD1 (7 bases). This CDR3 is 15 amino acids long.

A few counts support this clonotype. The V call is TRBV12-3 or TRBV12-4, the J call TRBJ1-1; 8 bases are a match to TRBD1. The CDR3 has 16 residues. The V gene end was trimmed by 6 bases and the J gene end by 3 bases; junction bases not matched to a gene: 12. The CDR3 sequence: CASSRAPGGAYTEAFF. The CDR3 nucleotides read TGTGCCAGCAGCCGAGCTCCAGGGGGCGCTTACACTGAAGCTTTCTTT.

This clonotype turned up a few times. V usage is TRBV12-3 or TRBV12-4 and J usage is TRBJ2-2, with 8 positions matching TRBD2. This CDR3 is built from 15 residues. J lost 5 bases, V lost 8 bases, and 10 bases had no gene match. The CDR3 DNA follows: TGTGCCAGCTTTCGGGGACTAGGAAGAACCGGGGAGCTGTTTTTT. As protein: CASFRGLGRTGELFF.

This clonotype was seen at least ten times. The genes are TRBV12-3 or TRBV12-4 and TRBJ1-1; 7 bases agree with TRBD1. Losses at the gene ends were 7 bases for V and 0 bases for J; bases not matched to a gene: 5. This CDR3 region has 14 residues. The CDR3 region is CASILTGVNTEAFF. In DNA, the CDR3 is TGTGCCAGCATCCTTACAGGGGTGAACACTGAAGCTTTCTTT.

In this sample, this clonotype turned up many times. CDR3 sequence reads: CASSLEGGTSGGGEQYF. The DNA for the CDR3 is TGCGCCAGCAGCTTGGAGGGCGGGACTAGCGGGGGTGGCGAGCAGTACTTC. The chain uses TRBV5-1 and TRBJ2-7; 14 positions match TRBD2. The germline V gene encodes CDR1 SGHRS and CDR2 YFSETQ. The CDR3 has 17 amino acids. V lost 0 bases, J lost 6 bases, and 8 bases stayed unmatched. Drawing the rest from reference TRBV5-1 and TRBJ2-7, the complete variable domain is KAGVTQTPRYLIKTRGQQVTLSCSPISGHRSVSWYQQTPGQGLQFLFEYFSETQRNKGNFPGRFSGRQFSNSRSEMNVSTLELGDSALYLCASSLEGGTSGGGEQYFGPGTRLTVT.

The table lists this clonotype with many counts. The chain has TRBV2 and TRBJ1-1; 8 nucleotides match TRBD1. The CDR3 length is 12 residues. J lost 10 bases, V lost 5 bases, and 6 bases had no gene match. CDR1 is SNHLY and CDR2 is FYNNEI in the germline V gene. The DNA for the CDR3 is TGTGCCAGCAGTATACCCGACAGGGGAGCTTTCTTT. It is translated as CASSIPDRGAFF.

This clonotype showed up many times. This chain joins TRBV5-1 and TRBJ2-7; tentative D call: TRBD2 (8 bases). V gave up 1 base and J gave up 7 bases, with 18 bases separating them. The CDR3 is 15 amino acids. Germline V CDR1 and CDR2: SGHRS, YFSETQ. The CDR3 here is CASSLLAGQGEEQYF. The CDR3 DNA is TGCGCCAGCAGCTTGCTAGCGGGTCAGGGGGAGGAGCAGTACTTC.

This clonotype was recorded many times. V gene TRBV24-1 combines with J gene TRBJ2-2; 8 positions agree with TRBD1. V was clipped by 7 bases and J by 5 bases; unmatched bases: 5. The CDR3 loop spans 14 amino acids. Per germline, CDR1 KGHDR and CDR2 SFDVKD. CDR3 loop: CATRGTGGTGELFF. CDR3 sequence (DNA): TGTGCCACCAGAGGGACAGGAGGGACCGGGGAGCTGTTTTTT.

The table lists this clonotype with many counts. The chain employs TRBV29-1 and TRBJ2-7, with 7 bases identical to TRBD2. Germline assignment: CDR1 SQVTM and CDR2 ANQGSEA. The CDR3 has 11 residues. The trim removed 3 bases at V and 8 bases at J, leaving 4 bases unmatched. This chain's CDR3 is CSVDGAGQQYF. DNA of the CDR3: TGCAGCGTTGACGGAGCGGGGCAGCAGTACTTC.

This chain links TRBV15 with TRBJ2-1; D is perhaps TRBD1 or TRBD2 (6 bases each). V lost 4 bases and J lost 8, with 9 bases in between. The CDR3 is 12 residues long. Germline CDR1 is LNHNV and CDR2 is YYDKDF (reference sequence). The CDR3 region has the DNA TGTGCCACCAGCACGAGGGGGGATGAGCAGTTCTTC. Protein: CATSTRGDEQFF. Full variable domain (outside the CDR3, taken from reference TRBV15 and TRBJ2-1): DAMVIQNPRYQVTQFGKPVTLSCSQTLNHNVMYWYQQKSSQAPKLLFHYYDKDFNNEADTPDNFQSRRPNTSFCFLDIRSPGLGDTAMYLCATSTRGDEQFFGPGTRLTVL.

This clonotype was counted at least ten times. The chain is built from TRBV24-1 and TRBJ2-7, with 7 bases lining up with TRBD1. Germline assignment: CDR1 KGHDR and CDR2 SFDVKD. The CDR3 loop spans 14 amino acids. The J segment lost 7 bases and the V segment lost 5 bases, leaving 10 bases of the junction unmatched. CDR3: CATSAMTGSGEQYF. DNA for the CDR3: TGTGCCACCAGTGCGATGACAGGGTCTGGGGAGCAGTACTTC.

This clonotype came up a few times. The rearrangement joins TRBV20-1 to TRBJ2-3, with 8 bases aligning to TRBD2. CDR1 and CDR2 from the germline V gene are DFQATT and SNEGSKA (reference sequence). CDR3 length: 15 residues. J lost 1 base, V lost 3 bases, and 6 bases had no gene match. The CDR3 nucleotides read TGCAGTGCTAGCCAGCGGGAGTTGGGCACAGATACGCAGTATTTT. This translates into CSASQRELGTDTQYF.